This T cell receptor beta chain was profiled in a study of PD-L1 blockade in urothelial cancer. Overall study: Patients' prior chemotherapy regimens numbered 0 to 3. Researchers found blood samples held a median of approximately 150,000 T cells.

Trimming at V came to 0 bases and at J to 5 bases, leaving 5 bases not matched to a gene. This CDR3 is built from 15 residues. Germline V gene lookup returns CDR1 SGDLS and CDR2 YYNGEE. Synthetic TCR analog templates were spiked into all PCRs individually. Only in-frame clones appear in the TCRdb table, and some are missing; sequencing was by immunoSEQ multiplex PCR. The table lists some 97,000 clones, around 93% of them singletons, with around 0.9% in the top ten. The V gene is TRBV9, the J gene TRBJ1-5, with 7 bases lining up with TRBD1. The sequencing used PBMCs, collected around atezolizumab (anti-PD-L1) treatment. The receptor was isolated from an elderly woman with urothelial cancer. The CDR3 here is CASSVEGARDQPQHF. CDR3 nucleotides: TGTGCCAGCAGCGTAGAGGGGGCGCGAGATCAGCCCCAGCATTTT.